This T cell receptor beta chain was documented in a study of beta chain features in type 1 diabetes. Study outcomes and limitations: A moderate, significant TCRB CDR3 shortening appeared in type 1 diabetes across four CD4+ subsets.

This clone occurred once. Its antigen remains unknown. The isolated RNA, all of it, was reverse transcribed, so expressed TCRB transcripts were what got sequenced. Sequencing was performed with immunoSEQ multiplex PCR; in TCRdb, only in-frame clones are kept and a portion is missing. The profile covers approximately 240,000 clones, with 16% appearing a single time and 0.07% to 0.095% taken by the ten largest. Per the germline V gene, CDR1 is SEHNR and CDR2 is FQNEAQ (reference sequence). The CDR3 has 13 amino acids. Trimming took 5 bases from V and 5 from J; bases not matched to a gene: 5. CD45RO/CCR7/CD25/CD127/CD95/CD27 staining was used to isolate CD4+ naive, central memory, regulatory and stem cell-like memory cells by sorting.

The chain links TRBV7-9 to TRBJ2-5; TRBD2 agrees at 7 bases. The sequence derives from a man in his thirties or forties with type 1 diabetes. The source material was naive CD4+ T cells from blood. The CDR3 here is CASSGLVVETQYF. The CDR3 DNA reads as TGTGCCAGCAGCGGACTAGTTGTGGAGACCCAGTACTTC.